The 18 T cell receptor beta chains presented below share a single source sample, sequenced in a study of blood T cell repertoires in COVID-19 (dated by TCRdb to between 2020 and 2021). The library relied on the immunoSEQ multiplex PCR assay. The table comes from immuneACCESS by way of TCRdb, which keeps in-frame sequences with V and J called. Part of the clones is missing from these tables; in studies checked, under half for an unresolved V gene and the rest for unknown reasons. A total of 180,000 or so clones appear in this sample, 80% to 90% of them only once. The ten largest clones add up to roughly 8.2% of the sample. The sample consisted of peripheral blood. All receptors come from a man aged 60 to 75 with acute or convalescent COVID-19.

The V and J genes are TRBV5-5 and TRBJ1-6; tentative D call: TRBD1 (6 bases). V gave up 0 bases and J gave up 8 bases, with 15 bases separating them. Germline-derived CDR1 and CDR2 are SGHKS and YYEKEE (reference sequence). This CDR3 is built from 16 residues. The CDR3 protein is CASSLAQGFWDSPLHF. The CDR3 DNA reads TGTGCCAGCAGCTTGGCACAGGGCTTCTGGGATTCACCCCTCCACTTT.

The chain uses TRBV18 and TRBJ2-1; D gene unclear. CDR1 and CDR2 (germline): KGHSH, LQKENI. The CDR3 is 15 residues long. The germline V and J ends were trimmed by 1 base and 0 bases, with 7 bases remaining between them. CDR3 residues: CASSPLHSSYNEQFF. The CDR3 DNA is TGTGCCAGCTCACCACTTCATAGCTCCTACAATGAGCAGTTCTTC.

V and J are TRBV4-2 and TRBJ2-7; TRBD2 matches at 7 bases. The germline V gene has CDR1 LGHNA and CDR2 YNFKEQ. V shed 1 base and J 2 bases; nucleotides not matched to a gene: 8. The length of the CDR3 is 16 residues. In nucleotides, the CDR3 is TGTGCCAGCAGCCAAGCTGTGGCTAGCGGAACCTACGAGCAGTACTTC. It translates to CASSQAVASGTYEQYF.

V and J are TRBV4-1 and TRBJ1-3; D uncertain. The germline gives CDR1 MGHRA, CDR2 YSYEKL. Trimming removed 0 bases from V and 2 bases from J, with 8 bases in between. The CDR3 totals 15 residues. CDR3: CASSQDHSTGNTIYF. The CDR3 DNA reads TGCGCCAGCAGCCAAGATCACAGTACTGGAAACACCATATATTTT.

The V call is TRBV3-1 (or the pseudogene TRBV3-2), the J call TRBJ1-5, with D possibly being TRBD1 (5 bases). CDR1 and CDR2 from the germline V gene are LGHDT and YNNKEL (reference sequence). The CDR3 length is 14 residues. The V end lost 2 bases, the J end lost 7 bases, and 12 bases lay between the germline ends. The CDR3 nucleotides are TGTGCCAGCAGCCAACCGGGGGTGCGGCAGCCCCAGCATTTT. Translation gives CASSQPGVRQPQHF.

The CDR3 protein is CATRSKTGYEQYF. DNA of the CDR3: TGTGCCACCCGGTCGAAGACAGGCTACGAGCAGTACTTC. The chain uses TRBV24-1 and TRBJ2-7, with TRBD1 as a possible D gene (6 bases). The CDR3 totals 13 residues. Germline CDR1 and CDR2: KGHDR and SFDVKD. V was shortened by 9 bases and J by 3 bases, with 14 bases between the two germline ends.

The V gene is TRBV9, the J gene TRBJ1-2; possibly TRBD1 for D (5 bases). Germline V gene sequence: CDR1 SGDLS, CDR2 YYNGEE. CDR3 length: 14 residues. The V gene lost 0 bases and the J gene lost 5 bases, with 11 bases spanning the gap. The CDR3 loop is CASSVGGSGYGYTF. In DNA form, the CDR3 reads TGTGCCAGCAGCGTAGGGGGATCAGGGTATGGCTACACCTTC.

This clone was seen a single time. This rearrangement joins TRBV28 to TRBJ2-3; 11 nucleotides match TRBD2. V dropped 8 bases and J dropped 2; count of bases not matched to a gene: 3. This CDR3 spans 14 amino acids. Germline CDR1 reads MDHEN; CDR2 reads SYDVKM. CDR3 loop: CASGLAGFTDTQYF. CDR3 bases: TGTGCCAGCGGACTAGCGGGTTTCACAGATACGCAGTATTTT. The variable domain in full, with the rest retrieved from reference TRBV28 and TRBJ2-3, is DVKVTQSSRYLVKRTGEKVFLECVQDMDHENMFWYRQDPGLGLRLIYFSYDVKMKEKGDIPEGYSVSREKKERFSLILESASTNQTSMYLCASGLAGFTDTQYFGPGTRLTVL.

This chain uses TRBV5-4 with TRBJ1-2; D uncertain. CDR1 and CDR2 from the germline V gene are SGHNT and YYREEE (reference sequence). The V and J ends lost 0 bases and 5 bases respectively, with 8 bases between them. The CDR3 is made up of 13 amino acids. CDR3 DNA: TGTGCCAGCAGCTTGGCCCTTATTTATGGCTACACCTTC. Its translation is CASSLALIYGYTF. Full variable domain (missing parts from reference TRBV5-4 and TRBJ1-2): ETGVTQSPTHLIKTRGQQVTLRCSSQSGHNTVSWYQQALGQGPQFIFQYYREEENGRGNFPPRFSGLQFPNYSSELNVNALELDDSALYLCASSLALIYGYTFGSGTRLTVV.

V is TRBV28 and J is TRBJ1-6; D possibly corresponds to TRBD1 (5 bases). CDR1 is MDHEN and CDR2 is SYDVKM in the germline V gene. This CDR3 is built from 15 residues. Trimming left V 1 base short and J 4 bases short, with 8 bases between. The CDR3 bases are TGTGCCAGCAGTTTATCCCGACAGTATAATTCACCCCTCCACTTT. Translation: CASSLSRQYNSPLHF.

J is TRBJ2-7 and V is TRBV9; TRBD2 might be the D (5 bases). The CDR3 consists of 14 residues. Germline loops: CDR1 SGDLS, CDR2 YYNGEE. The V gene lost 0 bases and the J gene lost 3 bases, with 10 bases spanning the gap. Written as DNA, the CDR3 is TGTGCCAGCAGCGTAGGAAACGGGAACTACGAGCAGTACTTC. Translation: CASSVGNGNYEQYF. The variable domain in full, completed from reference TRBV9 and TRBJ2-7, reads DSGVTQTPKHLITATGQRVTLRCSPRSGDLSVYWYQQSLDQGLQFLIQYYNGEERAKGNILERFSAQQFPDLHSELNLSSLELGDSALYFCASSVGNGNYEQYFGPGTRLTVT.

This chain links TRBV2 with TRBJ1-5; 8 bases are a match to TRBD1. CDR3 length: 14 amino acids. Trimming took 7 bases from V and 4 from J; bases not matched to a gene: 6. The germline CDR1 and CDR2 sequences are SNHLY and FYNNEI. Here the CDR3 reads CASKGTGKNQPQHF. The CDR3, as DNA: TGTGCCAGCAAGGGGACAGGTAAAAATCAGCCCCAGCATTTT.

The gene calls are TRBV27 and TRBJ2-7, with D possibly TRBD2 on 5 matching bases. The germline V gene has CDR1 MNHEY and CDR2 SMNVEV (reference sequence). The CDR3 sequence is 14 residues long. Trimming took 8 bases from V and 1 from J, leaving 15 bases between them. The CDR3, as DNA: TGTGCCAGCGGCCCCGGAGCGGTGTCCTACGAGCAGTACTTC. Residues: CASGPGAVSYEQYF.

This chain uses TRBV2 with TRBJ2-3; 7 nucleotides line up with TRBD2. CDR3 length: 15 amino acids. Germline V gene data show CDR1 as SNHLY and CDR2 as FYNNEI. Trimming at V came to 1 base and at J to 1 base, leaving 2 bases not matched to a gene. This CDR3 is CASSEGLAGTDTQYF. DNA of the CDR3: TGTGCCAGCAGTGAAGGTCTAGCGGGCACAGATACGCAGTATTTT.

The chain uses TRBV27 and TRBJ2-7; 7 bases match TRBD2. The CDR3 has 14 residues. In germline, CDR1 is MNHEY, CDR2 SMNVEV (reference sequence). V lost 5 bases, J lost 7 bases, and 11 bases stayed unmatched. CDR3 DNA sequence: TGTGCCAGCAGTCGGGGGAGGGCCGGAGGAGAGCAGTACTTC. This codes for CASSRGRAGGEQYF.

CDR3 DNA sequence: TGTGCCAGCAGTTACGAGGGGAGGAGCTATGGCTACACCTTC. The encoded protein is CASSYEGRSYGYTF. The chain is built from TRBV6-6 and TRBJ1-2, with D maybe TRBD1 (5 bases). Germline values: CDR1 MNHNY, CDR2 SVGAGI (reference sequence). Trimming removed 2 bases from V and 4 bases from J, with 11 bases in between. CDR3 length: 14 residues.

The chain joins TRBV11-3 to TRBJ1-1; 7 bases agree with TRBD1. CDR1 is SGHNT and CDR2 is YENEEA in the germline V gene. V lost 5 bases to trimming and J lost 1 base; unmatched junction nucleotides: 4. There are 14 residues in the CDR3. The CDR3 nucleotides read TGTGCCAGCAGCCCCGGACAGGCGAACACTGAAGCTTTCTTT. It yields the protein CASSPGQANTEAFF.

The V and J genes are TRBV5-8 and TRBJ2-1, with 9 bases matching TRBD1. The germline V gene has CDR1 SGHTS and CDR2 YDEGEE. The V and J ends lost 4 bases and 9 bases, in that order; junction bases with no gene match: 11. The length of the CDR3 is 15 residues. CDR3 nucleotides: TGTGCCAGCAGCCCCGGGGGAACAGGGGGCACTGAGCAGTTCTTC. Its protein product is CASSPGGTGGTEQFF.